The entry that follows covers one T cell receptor (beta chain) sequence. Its antigen remains unknown. The data were obtained in a study of CD8 T cells in Susac syndrome. Study findings and constraints: There were around 15 Susac-specific public clones in total CD8+ repertoires and roughly 5 in CD8+ TEMRA repertoires.

Random hexamers primed reverse transcription of 0.5 to 1 ug RNA. Across 54 Vbeta and 13 Jbeta, TCR beta CDR3 was amplified with immunoSEQ multiplex PCR. TCRdb re-called the immunoSEQ multiplex PCR reads through MiXCR, storing one row per CDR3 protein. The sample yields 120,000 or so distinct CDR3 sequences, roughly 94% seen once. Between the trimmed V and J ends, which lost 3 bases and 1 base, there was a span of 10 bases. This CDR3 is 14 amino acids long. The germline V gene has CDR1 SGHRS and CDR2 YFSETQ. TCR beta was sequenced from blood CD8+ and CD4+ T cells. Patients with Susac syndrome met diagnostic criteria defined recently for definite or probable disease.

The clonotype was recovered from a human donor with Susac syndrome. The chain couples TRBV5-1 to TRBJ2-5; D not certain. The sequenced sample consisted of CD8+ T cells from PBMCs. The CDR3 DNA reads as TGCGCCAGCAGCTGGTTTCGGCTCCAAGAGACCCAGTACTTC. This sequence encodes CASSWFRLQETQYF.